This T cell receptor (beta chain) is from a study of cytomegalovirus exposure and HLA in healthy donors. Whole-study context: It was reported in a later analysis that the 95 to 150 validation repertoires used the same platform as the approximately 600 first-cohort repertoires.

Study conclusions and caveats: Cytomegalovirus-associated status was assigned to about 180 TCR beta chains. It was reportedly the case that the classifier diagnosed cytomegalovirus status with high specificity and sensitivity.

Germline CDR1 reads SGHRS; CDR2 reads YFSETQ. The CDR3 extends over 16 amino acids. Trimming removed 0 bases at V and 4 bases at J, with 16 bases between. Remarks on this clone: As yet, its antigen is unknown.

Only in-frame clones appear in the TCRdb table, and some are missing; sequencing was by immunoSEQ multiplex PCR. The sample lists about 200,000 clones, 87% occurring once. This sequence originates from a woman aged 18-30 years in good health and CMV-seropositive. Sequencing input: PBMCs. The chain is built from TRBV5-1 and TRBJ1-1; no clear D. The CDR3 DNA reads TGCGCCAGCAGCTTGGAGGTGGCCGGTGAGGGCACTGAAGCTTTCTTT. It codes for CASSLEVAGEGTEAFF. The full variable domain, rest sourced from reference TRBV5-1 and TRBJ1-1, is KAGVTQTPRYLIKTRGQQVTLSCSPISGHRSVSWYQQTPGQGLQFLFEYFSETQRNKGNFPGRFSGRQFSNSRSEMNVSTLELGDSALYLCASSLEVAGEGTEAFFGQGTRLTVV.